The present TCR beta chain was sequenced within a study of T cell responses to AZD1222 COVID-19 vaccine. On the study more broadly: Recipients boosted at about 4 weeks or about 12 weeks are pooled.

Produced via immunoSEQ multiplex PCR; TCRdb's table is partial and in-frame only. There are about 190,000 clones in the sample; 85% to 95% occur only once, and roughly 9.2% lies in the top ten. Germline V gene lookup returns CDR1 SGDLS and CDR2 YYNGEE. The ends lost 0 bases at V and 5 bases at J; junction bases unmatched: 7. The CDR3 has 15 residues. The clonotype originates from an adult in good health. V is TRBV9 and J is TRBJ2-5, with 7 bases identical to TRBD2. The sequences come from peripheral blood, collected on day 0 of AZD1222 vaccination. The CDR3 loop reads CASSVGAGVGETQYF. The CDR3 DNA is TGTGCCAGCAGCGTAGGGGCGGGGGTAGGGGAGACCCAGTACTTC.